Below, 8 T cell receptor beta chains from the same sample are listed, as sequenced in a study of blood T cell repertoires in COVID-19. Data came from immunoSEQ multiplex PCR; TCRdb stores just in-frame clones and leaves some out. Among roughly 180,000 clones listed, roughly 76% were seen once. The sequenced sample consisted of peripheral blood. Every receptor here comes from a woman aged 40-49 years with COVID-19, enrolled during active disease.

The V gene is TRBV19, the J gene TRBJ1-4; a weak D match, TRBD1 (6 bases). This CDR3 has 17 residues. Trimming left V 3 bases short and J 0 bases short, with 14 bases between. The germline gives CDR1 LNHDA, CDR2 SQIVND (reference sequence). The CDR3 loop is CASSIAGARTTNEKLFF. CDR3 coding DNA: TGTGCCAGTAGTATTGCGGGGGCCCGTACAACTAATGAAAAACTGTTTTTT.

V and J are TRBV7-9 and TRBJ1-3; D might be TRBD1 (6 bases). The CDR3 totals 16 residues. V dropped 1 base and J dropped 0 bases, with 10 bases sitting between them. CDR1 is SEHNR, CDR2 FQNEAQ, per germline (reference sequence). CDR3 nucleotides: TGTGCCAGCAGCTTAGGGACAGTCTTCTCTGGAAACACCATATATTTT. Translated, it gives CASSLGTVFSGNTIYF.

V usage is TRBV4-1 and J usage is TRBJ2-7, with D possibly being TRBD2 (6 bases). CDR1 is MGHRA, CDR2 YSYEKL, per germline. The V end was cut by 1 base, the J end by 6 bases, with 10 bases between. The CDR3 has 13 amino acids. The CDR3 region has the DNA TGCGCCAGCAGCCAAGCATTCGGGGGCGAGCAGTACTTC. It yields the protein CASSQAFGGEQYF.

The chain joins TRBV2 to TRBJ2-1, with D unresolved. Germline V gene lookup returns CDR1 SNHLY and CDR2 FYNNEI. This CDR3 contains 14 residues. V was shortened by 4 bases and J by 2 bases, with 9 bases between the two germline ends. In DNA form, the CDR3 reads TGTGCCAGCAGTGCGCGGATTCCCTACAATGAGCAGTTCTTC. It translates to CASSARIPYNEQFF.

J is TRBJ2-6 and V is TRBV29-1; D not resolved. The CDR3 consists of 16 residues. Germline V gene data show CDR1 as SQVTM and CDR2 as ANQGSEA. The V gene lost 3 bases and the J gene lost 0 bases, with 12 bases spanning the gap. The CDR3 reads CSVDQFPGSGANVLTF. CDR3 nucleotides: TGCAGCGTTGACCAGTTCCCTGGCTCTGGGGCCAACGTCCTGACTTTC. The full variable domain, in which reference TRBV29-1 and TRBJ2-6 provide the parts outside the CDR3, is SAVISQKPSRDICQRGTSLTIQCQVDSQVTMMFWYRQQPGQSLTLIATANQGSEATYESGFVIDKFPISRPNLTFSTLTVSNMSPEDSSIYLCSVDQFPGSGANVLTFGAGSRLTVL.

This sequence joins TRBV28 and TRBJ1-3; unclear D gene. The V gene's germline CDR1 is MDHEN and CDR2 SYDVKM. The V gene lost 5 bases and the J gene lost 4 bases, with 6 bases spanning the gap. The CDR3 contains 12 residues. The CDR3, as DNA: TGTGCCAGCAGTGAACTAGGAAACACCATATATTTT. Translation: CASSELGNTIYF.

This clone appeared a few times. V gene TRBV12-3 or TRBV12-4 combines with J gene TRBJ1-2, with 8 bases lining up with TRBD1. The CDR3 sequence is 13 residues long. V was clipped by 3 bases and J by 5 bases; unmatched bases: 2. The CDR3 nucleotides read TGTGCCAGCAGTTTGGGGACAGGATATGGCTACACCTTC. This gives the protein CASSLGTGYGYTF.

The genes are TRBV27 and TRBJ2-6, with D maybe TRBD1 (6 bases). V was clipped by 4 bases and J by 0 bases, with 13 bases between them. Germline CDR1 MNHEY, CDR2 SMNVEV (reference sequence). The CDR3 contains 17 residues. In DNA form, the CDR3 reads TGTGCCAGCAGTTCGGAGTTAGGGGGCTCTGGGGCCAACGTCCTGACTTTC. Its protein product is CASSSELGGSGANVLTF.